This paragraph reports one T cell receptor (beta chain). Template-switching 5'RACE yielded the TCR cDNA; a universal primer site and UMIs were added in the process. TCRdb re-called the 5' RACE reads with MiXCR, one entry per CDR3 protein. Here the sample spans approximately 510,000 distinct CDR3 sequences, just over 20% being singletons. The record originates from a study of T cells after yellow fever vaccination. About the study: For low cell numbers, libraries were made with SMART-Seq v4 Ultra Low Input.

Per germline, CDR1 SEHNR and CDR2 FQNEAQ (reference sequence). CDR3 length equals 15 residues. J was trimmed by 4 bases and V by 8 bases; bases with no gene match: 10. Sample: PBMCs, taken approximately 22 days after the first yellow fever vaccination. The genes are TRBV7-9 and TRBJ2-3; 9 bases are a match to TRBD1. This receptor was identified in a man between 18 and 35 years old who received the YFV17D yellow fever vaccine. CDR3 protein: CASRGTGSEADTQYF. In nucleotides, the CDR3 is TGTGCCAGCCGTGGGACAGGGAGCGAAGCAGATACGCAGTATTTT.